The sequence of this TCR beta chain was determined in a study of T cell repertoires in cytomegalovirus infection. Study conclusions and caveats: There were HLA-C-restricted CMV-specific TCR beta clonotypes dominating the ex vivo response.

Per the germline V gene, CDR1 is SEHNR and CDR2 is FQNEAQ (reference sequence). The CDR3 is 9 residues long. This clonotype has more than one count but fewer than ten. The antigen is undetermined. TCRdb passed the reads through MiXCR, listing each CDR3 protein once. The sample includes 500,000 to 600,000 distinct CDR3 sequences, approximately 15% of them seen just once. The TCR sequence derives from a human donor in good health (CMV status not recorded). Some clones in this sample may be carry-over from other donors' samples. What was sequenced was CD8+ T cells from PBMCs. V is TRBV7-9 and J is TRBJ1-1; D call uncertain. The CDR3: CATRTEAFF. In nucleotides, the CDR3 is TGTGCGACTAGGACTGAAGCTTTCTTT. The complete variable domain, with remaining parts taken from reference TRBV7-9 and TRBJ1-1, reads DTGVSQNPRHKITKRGQNVTFRCDPISEHNRLYWYRQTLGQGPEFLTYFQNEAQLEKSRLLSDRFSAERPKGSFSTLEIQRTEQGDSAMYLCATRTEAFFGQGTRLTVV.